Presented here are 11 T cell receptor beta chains from one specimen sequenced in a study of cytomegalovirus exposure and HLA in healthy donors. In the PCR, 60 Vbeta and 13 Jbeta primers were used. Assay: immunoSEQ multiplex PCR; the TCRdb copy retains only in-frame clones and omits some. The table shows 90,000 to 120,000 clones, with about 80% occurring only once. What was sequenced was PBMCs. These receptors all come from a man under 40 in good health and CMV-seropositive.

This clone was detected only a few times. This chain connects TRBV19 to TRBJ1-4; tentative D call: TRBD1 (6 bases). CDR3 size: 15 residues. Trimming removed 7 bases from V and 5 bases from J, with 17 bases in between. Germline V lookup: CDR1 LNHDA, CDR2 SQIVND (reference sequence). The CDR3 loop is CASKSTGQGNEKLFF. For the CDR3, the DNA is TGTGCCAGTAAATCCACGGGGCAGGGGAATGAAAAACTGTTTTTT. The full variable domain, in which reference TRBV19 and TRBJ1-4 provide the parts outside the CDR3, is DGGITQSPKYLFRKEGQNVTLSCEQNLNHDAMYWYRQDPGQGLRLIYYSQIVNDFQKGDIAEGYSVSREKKESFPLTVTSAQKNPTAFYLCASKSTGQGNEKLFFGSGTQLSVL.

The chain links TRBV5-1 to TRBJ1-1; D is possibly TRBD1 (6 bases). Germline CDR1 reads SGHRS; CDR2 reads YFSETQ. The CDR3 has 13 amino acids. Trimming pared 4 bases from V and 7 bases from J, leaving 14 bases between. The CDR3 spells CASSLDRTHEAFF. The CDR3 nucleotides are TGCGCCAGCAGCCTCGACAGGACGCATGAAGCTTTCTTT.

V and J are TRBV7-9 and TRBJ2-2; weak D call: TRBD2 (6 bases). The CDR3 runs 16 residues. Germline CDR1 is SEHNR and CDR2 is FQNEAQ (reference sequence). Trimming cost V 5 bases and J 5 bases, with 18 bases left between them. The CDR3 bases are TGTGCCAGCAGCAGCCCCGGGGGAGAGAGGACCGGGGAGCTGTTTTTT. Residues: CASSSPGGERTGELFF.

This chain uses TRBV7-8 with TRBJ2-1, with TRBD2 matching 12 bases. CDR3 length equals 16 residues. Per germline, CDR1 SGHVS and CDR2 FQNEAQ. The J segment lost 8 bases and the V segment lost 5 bases, leaving 10 bases of the junction unmatched. CDR3 residues: CASSRQLAGGVHEQFF. DNA of the CDR3: TGTGCCAGCAGCAGACAACTAGCGGGGGGAGTTCATGAGCAGTTCTTC.

Worth noting for this clone: The same CDR3 arises from other DNA sequences in this sample as well. The chain carries TRBV20-1 and TRBJ1-2; D gene ambiguous. V was shortened by 3 bases and J by 3 bases, with 5 bases between the two germline ends. CDR1 is DFQATT and CDR2 is SNEGSKA in the germline V gene (reference sequence). The CDR3 spans 11 residues. The CDR3 reads CSARPDYGYTF. DNA for the CDR3: TGCAGTGCTAGGCCGGACTATGGCTACACCTTC.

The chain combines TRBV5-1 with TRBJ2-5; D remains unclear. The germline V and J ends were trimmed by 0 bases and 5 bases, with 8 bases remaining between them. Germline V gene sequence: CDR1 SGHRS, CDR2 YFSETQ. The CDR3 is 13 amino acids. The CDR3 loop reads CASSLGREETQYF. Written as DNA, the CDR3 is TGCGCCAGCAGCTTGGGCCGTGAGGAGACCCAGTACTTC.

This chain connects TRBV7-9 to TRBJ1-4, with D tentatively TRBD1 (5 bases). CDR1 is SEHNR and CDR2 is FQNEAQ in the germline V gene (reference sequence). Trimming cost V 6 bases and J 6 bases, with 17 bases left between them. CDR3 size: 15 residues. This CDR3 reads CASSTREAQDEKLFF. The CDR3 DNA follows: TGTGCCAGCAGTACAAGGGAGGCACAGGATGAAAAACTGTTTTTT.

The V call is TRBV29-1, the J call TRBJ1-1; possibly TRBD1 for D (6 bases). V gave up 3 bases and J gave up 7 bases, with 21 bases separating them. Germline CDR1 is SQVTM and CDR2 is ANQGSEA. The CDR3 totals 15 residues. The CDR3 DNA sequence: TGCAGCGTTGATGCGGGGGGCAGGGCGCAAAGTGAAGCTTTCTTT. Translated, it gives CSVDAGGRAQSEAFF.

CDR3 DNA: TGTGCCAGCAGTGACGTGAACGCGGAGACCCAGTACTTC. Translated: CASSDVNAETQYF. The chain couples TRBV2 to TRBJ2-5; no clear D. The CDR3 sequence is 13 residues long. V lost 3 bases and J lost 5, with 10 bases in between. Germline values: CDR1 SNHLY, CDR2 FYNNEI.

This clone appeared a few times. The V and J genes are TRBV29-1 and TRBJ1-1, with D possibly matching TRBD1 (5 bases). Trimming cost V 3 bases and J 1 base, with 18 bases left between them. The CDR3 sequence is 16 residues long. Germline V gene lookup returns CDR1 SQVTM and CDR2 ANQGSEA. The CDR3 DNA is TGCAGCGTTGAGTCCTCCCCGGGCACAGGGAACACTGAAGCTTTCTTT. This sequence encodes CSVESSPGTGNTEAFF.

Here the CDR3 reads CASSGRGDTQYF. For the CDR3, the DNA is TGTGCCAGCAGCGGTCGAGGAGATACGCAGTATTTT. The chain recombines TRBV6-6 with TRBJ2-3; D not certain. Trimming took 6 bases from V and 5 from J, leaving 9 bases between them. Germline CDR1 MNHNY, CDR2 SVGAGI (reference sequence). The CDR3 sequence is 12 residues long.